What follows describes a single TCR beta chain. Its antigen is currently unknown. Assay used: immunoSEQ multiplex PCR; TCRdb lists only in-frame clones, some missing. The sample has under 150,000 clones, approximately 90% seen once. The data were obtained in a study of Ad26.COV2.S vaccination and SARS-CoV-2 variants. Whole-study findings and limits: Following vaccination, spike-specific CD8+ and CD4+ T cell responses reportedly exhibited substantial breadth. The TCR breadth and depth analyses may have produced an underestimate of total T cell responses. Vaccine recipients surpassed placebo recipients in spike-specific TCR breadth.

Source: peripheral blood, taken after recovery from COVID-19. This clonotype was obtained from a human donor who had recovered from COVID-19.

This chain's CDR3 is CASGSTEVAKNIQYF. The CDR3 coding sequence is TGTGCCAGCGGGTCGACGGAGGTCGCCAAAAACATTCAGTACTTC. The chain is built from TRBV6-5 and TRBJ2-4; TRBD2 might be the D (5 bases). CDR1 and CDR2 from the germline V gene are MNHEY and SVGAGI. The CDR3 length is 15 residues. The V end lost 8 bases, the J end lost 1 base, and 15 bases lay between the germline ends.